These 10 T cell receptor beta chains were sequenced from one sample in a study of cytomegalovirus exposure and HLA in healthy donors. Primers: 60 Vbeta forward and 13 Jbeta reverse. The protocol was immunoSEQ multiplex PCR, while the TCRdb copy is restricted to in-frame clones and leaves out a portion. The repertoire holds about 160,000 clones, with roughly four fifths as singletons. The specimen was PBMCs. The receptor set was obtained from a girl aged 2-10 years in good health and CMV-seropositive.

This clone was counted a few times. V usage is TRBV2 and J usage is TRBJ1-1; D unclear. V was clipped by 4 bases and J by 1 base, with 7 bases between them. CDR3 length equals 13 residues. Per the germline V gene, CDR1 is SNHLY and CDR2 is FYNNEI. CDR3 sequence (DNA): TGTGCCAGCAGTGTTGAGGGGAACACTGAAGCTTTCTTT. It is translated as CASSVEGNTEAFF.

The CDR3 is CASSDMNRDTSVGAFF. For the CDR3, the DNA is TGTGCCAGCAGTGACATGAACCGGGACACCTCGGTCGGGGCTTTCTTT. The V gene is TRBV6-1, the J gene TRBJ1-1, with D perhaps TRBD1 (6 bases). Germline loops: CDR1 MNHNS, CDR2 SASEGT. With 3 bases removed from V and 11 bases from J, the gap between germline ends came to 25 bases. The CDR3 length is 16 residues.

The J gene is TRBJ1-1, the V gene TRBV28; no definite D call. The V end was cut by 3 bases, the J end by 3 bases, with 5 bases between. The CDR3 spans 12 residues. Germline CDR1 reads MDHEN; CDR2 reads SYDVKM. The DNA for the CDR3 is TGTGCCAGCAGTTTCGGGGACACTGAAGCTTTCTTT. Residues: CASSFGDTEAFF. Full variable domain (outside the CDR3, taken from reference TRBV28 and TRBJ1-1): DVKVTQSSRYLVKRTGEKVFLECVQDMDHENMFWYRQDPGLGLRLIYFSYDVKMKEKGDIPEGYSVSREKKERFSLILESASTNQTSMYLCASSFGDTEAFFGQGTRLTVV.

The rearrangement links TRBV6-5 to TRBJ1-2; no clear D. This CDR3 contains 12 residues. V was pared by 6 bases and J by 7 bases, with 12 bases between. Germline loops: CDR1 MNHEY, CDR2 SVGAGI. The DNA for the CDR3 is TGTGCCAGCAGACCCCTTGGAGGTGGCTACACCTTC. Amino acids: CASRPLGGGYTF.

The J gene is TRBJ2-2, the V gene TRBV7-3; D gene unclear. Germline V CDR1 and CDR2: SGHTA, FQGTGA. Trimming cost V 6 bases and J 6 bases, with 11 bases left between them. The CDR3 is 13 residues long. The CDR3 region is CASSIRRSGELFF. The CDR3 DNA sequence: TGTGCCAGCAGTATCCGGCGGTCCGGGGAGCTGTTTTTT.

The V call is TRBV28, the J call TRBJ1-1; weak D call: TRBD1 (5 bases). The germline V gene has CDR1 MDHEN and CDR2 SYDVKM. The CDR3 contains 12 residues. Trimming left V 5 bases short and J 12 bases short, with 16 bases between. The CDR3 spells CASSALEGPTFF. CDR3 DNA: TGTGCCAGCAGTGCCCTGGAGGGGCCAACTTTCTTT.

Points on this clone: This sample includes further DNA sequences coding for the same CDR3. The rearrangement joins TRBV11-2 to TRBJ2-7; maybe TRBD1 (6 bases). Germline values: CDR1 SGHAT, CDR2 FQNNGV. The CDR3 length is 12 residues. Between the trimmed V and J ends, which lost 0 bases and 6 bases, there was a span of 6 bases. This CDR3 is CASSLEGAEQYF. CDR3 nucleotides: TGTGCCAGCAGCTTAGAGGGGGCCGAGCAGTACTTC. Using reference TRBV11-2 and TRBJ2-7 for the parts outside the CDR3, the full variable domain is EAGVAQSPRYKIIEKRQSVAFWCNPISGHATLYWYQQILGQGPKLLIQFQNNGVVDDSQLPKDRFSAERLKGVDSTLKIQPAKLEDSAVYLCASSLEGAEQYFGPGTRLTVT.

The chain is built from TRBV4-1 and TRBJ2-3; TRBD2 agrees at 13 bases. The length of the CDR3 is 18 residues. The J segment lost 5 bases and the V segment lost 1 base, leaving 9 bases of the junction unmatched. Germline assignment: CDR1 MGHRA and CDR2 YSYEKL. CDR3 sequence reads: CASSQVTSGRAGVDTQYF. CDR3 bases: TGCGCCAGCAGCCAAGTAACTAGCGGGAGGGCCGGGGTAGATACGCAGTATTTT.

CDR3 sequence: CAFGLSTDTQYF. The CDR3 bases are TGTGCCTTCGGACTTAGCACAGATACGCAGTATTTT. The chain uses TRBV30 and TRBJ2-3, with TRBD2 as a possible D gene (5 bases). This CDR3 contains 12 residues. With 7 bases removed from V and 0 bases from J, the gap between germline ends came to 8 bases. Germline V gives CDR1 GTSNPN, CDR2 SVGIG (reference sequence).

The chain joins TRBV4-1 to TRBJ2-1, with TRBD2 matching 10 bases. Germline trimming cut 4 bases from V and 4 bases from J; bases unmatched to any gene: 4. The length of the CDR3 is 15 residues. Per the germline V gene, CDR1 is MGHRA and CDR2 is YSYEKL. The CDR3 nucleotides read TGCGCCAGCAGCCTAGGGACTAGCGAGTACAATGAGCAGTTCTTC. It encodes CASSLGTSEYNEQFF.